The 9 T cell receptor beta chains below come from one sample, sequenced in a study of cytomegalovirus exposure and HLA in healthy donors. The PCR used 60 Vbeta and 13 Jbeta primers. Produced via immunoSEQ multiplex PCR; TCRdb's table is partial and in-frame only. The sample carries 130,000 to 150,000 clones, under 85% recorded once. What was sequenced was PBMCs. The receptors shown here come from a woman in her thirties or forties in good health and CMV-seropositive.

The chain links TRBV6-1 to TRBJ1-4; D perhaps matches TRBD1 (6 bases). Germline V gene data show CDR1 as MNHNS and CDR2 as SASEGT. The CDR3 has 16 amino acids. Trimming shortened V by 2 bases and J by 1 base, and 11 bases separated the two germline ends. Here the CDR3 DNA reads TGTGCCAGCAGTGAAACAGGGTATGGAACTAATGAAAAACTGTTTTTT. Encoded protein: CASSETGYGTNEKLFF.

The rearrangement links TRBV6-6 to TRBJ2-3, with 8 bases fitting TRBD1. J was trimmed by 0 bases and V by 6 bases; bases with no gene match: 5. Germline V CDR1 and CDR2: MNHNY, SVGAGI (reference sequence). The length of the CDR3 is 15 residues. This chain's CDR3 is CASRDRGLSTDTQYF. The DNA of the CDR3 is TGTGCCAGCAGAGACAGGGGCCTTAGCACAGATACGCAGTATTTT.

The gene calls are TRBV4-1 and TRBJ2-3, with TRBD2 matching 12 bases. The V gene end was trimmed by 4 bases and the J gene end by 4 bases; junction bases not matched to a gene: 9. The V gene's germline CDR1 is MGHRA and CDR2 YSYEKL. The CDR3 spans 17 residues. Written as DNA, the CDR3 is TGCGCCAGCAGCCGGGGGGCTAGCGGGGGGGCGGCAGATACGCAGTATTTT. It translates to CASSRGASGGAADTQYF.

CDR3 in amino acids: CASSIDSKSEKLFF. In nucleotides, the CDR3 is TGTGCCAGCAGCATTGACAGCAAAAGTGAAAAACTGTTTTTT. V and J are TRBV6-5 and TRBJ1-4; tentatively, D is TRBD1 (5 bases). Germline loops: CDR1 MNHEY, CDR2 SVGAGI. CDR3 length equals 14 residues. The V gene lost 6 bases and the J gene lost 7 bases, with 15 bases spanning the gap.

Note on this clone: A read error may account for a junction end that differs from germline. V usage is TRBV7-9 and J usage is TRBJ1-1; 8 bases agree with TRBD1. Germline CDR1 reads SEHNR; CDR2 reads FQNEAQ (reference sequence). The CDR3 consists of 16 residues. The CDR3 loop reads CSSSSGQGMRNTEAFF. The CDR3 region has the DNA TGTTCCAGCAGCTCTGGACAGGGAATGAGGAACACTGAAGCTTTCTTT.

This chain uses TRBV7-9 with TRBJ2-5; 7 positions match TRBD1. V trimming: 5 bases; J trimming: 2 bases; junction bases outside the gene matches: 5. Germline V CDR1 and CDR2: SEHNR, FQNEAQ (reference sequence). This CDR3 comprises 14 residues. The CDR3: CASSPGQIQETQYF. For the CDR3, the DNA is TGTGCCAGCAGCCCGGGACAGATTCAAGAGACCCAGTACTTC.

CDR3 loop: CASSRNPGTGEETQYF. CDR3 in DNA: TGTGCCAGCAGTAGAAACCCCGGGACAGGGGAAGAGACCCAGTACTTC. The chain joins TRBV5-4 to TRBJ2-5, with TRBD1 matching over 10 bases. CDR3 length: 16 amino acids. V gave up 5 bases and J gave up 3 bases; unmatched junction bases: 10. Germline V gives CDR1 SGHNT, CDR2 YYREEE (reference sequence).

The V and J genes are TRBV21-1 and TRBJ2-7; TRBD2, the D gene given by the table, was not confirmed from the DNA. TRBV21-1 is listed as a pseudogene. CDR3 length: 14 amino acids. CDR3 loop: CASSSSGGTYEQYF. In nucleotides, the CDR3 is TGTGCCAGCAGCAGTAGCGGGGGGACCTACGAGCAGTACTTC.

Concerning this clone itself: Relative to the germline gene, one junction end is altered; a read error may explain this. V is TRBV2 and J is TRBJ2-5; D gene uncertain. Looked up from germline, CDR1 is SNHLY and CDR2 is FYNNEI. CDR3 length: 13 residues. Here the CDR3 reads CASSDGFQEAQYF. CDR3 nucleotide sequence: TGTGCCAGCAGTGACGGGTTCCAAGAGGCCCAGTACTTC.